The clone carrying this T cell receptor (beta chain) has more than one count but fewer than ten. Its specificity is unknown. The run depth of the assay was deep. Method: immunoSEQ multiplex PCR; TCRdb's copy keeps in-frame clones and lacks some. The profile shows more than 1 million clones, roughly 74% of them singletons. The data were obtained in a study of shared clonotypes between healthy human individuals. Germline values: CDR1 SGDLS, CDR2 YYNGEE. The CDR3 spans 15 residues. V lost 0 bases and J lost 7, with 14 bases in between. Overall study results and limits: Incompleteness in sorted-subset sequencing, despite large depth, was shown by rarefaction.

This TCR derives from a young man in good health. Some clones in this sample may be carry-over from other donors' samples. Material: memory CD4+ T cells from PBMCs. Subset meaning: CD45RA-negative fraction. This rearrangement joins TRBV9 to TRBJ1-5; D not certain. DNA for the CDR3: TGTGCCAGCAGCGTAGCGGGTACCCTAGGACAGCCCCAGCATTTT. Protein sequence: CASSVAGTLGQPQHF.